This T cell receptor (beta chain) was observed in a study of T cells in Graves' hyperthyroidism and ophthalmopathy. General study findings and limits: Expanded thyroid clonotypes (above 0.001) were mostly also found in blood.

V gave up 4 bases and J gave up 11 bases; unmatched junction bases: 13. The CDR3 covers 15 residues. CDR1 and CDR2 (germline): SGHTA, FQGNSA. In the case of this clonotype: Its antigen remains unknown.

The TCR beta CDR3 regions underwent amplification using RNA transcripts as the source. When the TCR CDR3 underwent first-round RT-PCR, the HTBI primer set was used. TCRdb called the multiplex PCR reads again in MiXCR, with one record for every CDR3 protein. Here the sample spans about 700,000 distinct CDR3 sequences, 14% being singletons. Sequencing was carried out using blood. The chain is built from TRBV7-2 and TRBJ1-1; 10 bases line up with TRBD1. This sequence originates from a woman under 30 with Graves' hyperthyroidism. CDR3 protein: CASSSTGTGALGAFF. CDR3 in DNA: TGTGCCAGCAGCTCGACCGGGACAGGGGCCCTTGGGGCTTTCTTT.